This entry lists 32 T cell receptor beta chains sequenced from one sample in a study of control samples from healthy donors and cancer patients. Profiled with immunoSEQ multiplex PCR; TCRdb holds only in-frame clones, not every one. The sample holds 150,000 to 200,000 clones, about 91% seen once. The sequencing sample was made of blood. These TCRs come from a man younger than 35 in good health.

This CDR3 is CASSLGSSYNEQFF. The CDR3 DNA reads as TGCGCCAGCAGCCTCGGCAGCTCCTACAATGAGCAGTTCTTC. The rearrangement joins TRBV5-1 to TRBJ2-1, with D hard to call. V was pared by 4 bases and J by 0 bases, with 8 bases between. CDR3 size: 14 residues. The germline V gene has CDR1 SGHRS and CDR2 YFSETQ.

CDR3 protein: CASSLGRTSGGRRQETQYF. Here the CDR3 DNA reads TGTGCCAGCAGCCTAGGGAGGACTAGCGGGGGAAGGCGCCAAGAGACCCAGTACTTC. The chain is built from TRBV21-1 and TRBJ2-5; the D call of TRBD2 is as the table states it, not checked on the DNA. TRBV21-1 is recorded as a pseudogene. The CDR3 contains 19 residues.

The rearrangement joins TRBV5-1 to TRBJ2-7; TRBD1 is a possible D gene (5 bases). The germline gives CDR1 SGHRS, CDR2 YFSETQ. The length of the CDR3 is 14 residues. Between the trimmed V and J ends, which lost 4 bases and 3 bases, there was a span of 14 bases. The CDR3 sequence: CASSKLGHIYEQYF. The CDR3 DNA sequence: TGCGCCAGCAGCAAACTCGGACATATCTACGAGCAGTACTTC.

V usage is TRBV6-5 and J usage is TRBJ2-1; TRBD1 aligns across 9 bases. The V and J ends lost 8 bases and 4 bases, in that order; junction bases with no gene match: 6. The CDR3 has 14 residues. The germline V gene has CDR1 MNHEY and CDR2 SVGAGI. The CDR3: CASVPGQGYNEQFF. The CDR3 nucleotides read TGTGCCAGCGTGCCGGGACAGGGATACAATGAGCAGTTCTTC.

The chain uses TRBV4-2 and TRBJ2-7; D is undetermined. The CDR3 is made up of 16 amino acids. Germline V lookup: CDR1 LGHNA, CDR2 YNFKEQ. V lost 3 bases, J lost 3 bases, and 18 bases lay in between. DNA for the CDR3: TGTGCCAGCAGCCAGTTGGAGTCCGCGAAGATCTACGAGCAGTACTTC. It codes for CASSQLESAKIYEQYF.

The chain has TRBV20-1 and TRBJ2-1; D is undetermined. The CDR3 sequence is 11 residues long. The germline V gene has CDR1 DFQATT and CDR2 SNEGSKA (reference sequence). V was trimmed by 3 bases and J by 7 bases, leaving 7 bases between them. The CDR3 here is CSARLRNEQFF. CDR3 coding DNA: TGCAGTGCTAGGTTGAGGAATGAGCAGTTCTTC.

The CDR3 region is CASRSGGVNTGELFF. CDR3 DNA: TGCGCCAGCAGGAGCGGGGGGGTGAACACCGGGGAGCTGTTTTTT. This chain uses TRBV10-2 with TRBJ2-2; 10 bases map to TRBD2. The CDR3 runs 15 residues. The V gene's germline CDR1 is WSHSY and CDR2 SAAADI. J lost 1 base, V lost 6 bases, and 2 bases had no gene match.

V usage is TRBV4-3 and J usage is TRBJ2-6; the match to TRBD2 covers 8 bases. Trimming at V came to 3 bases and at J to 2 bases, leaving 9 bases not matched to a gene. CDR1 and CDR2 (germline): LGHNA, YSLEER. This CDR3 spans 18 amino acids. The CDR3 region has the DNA TGCGCCAGCAGCCAGGTCGTGGCGGGGGGAACTGGGGCCAACGTCCTGACTTTC. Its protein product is CASSQVVAGGTGANVLTF.

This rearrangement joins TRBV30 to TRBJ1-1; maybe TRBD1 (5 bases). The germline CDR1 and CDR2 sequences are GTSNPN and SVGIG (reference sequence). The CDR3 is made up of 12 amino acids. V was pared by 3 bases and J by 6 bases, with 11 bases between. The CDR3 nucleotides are TGTGCCTGGAGCAGGGTGGGCCCTGAAGCTTTCTTT. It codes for CAWSRVGPEAFF. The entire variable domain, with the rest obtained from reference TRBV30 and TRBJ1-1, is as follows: SQTIHQWPATLVQPVGSPLSLECTVEGTSNPNLYWYRQAAGRGLQLLFYSVGIGQISSEVPQNLSASRPQDRQFILSSKKLLLSDSGFYLCAWSRVGPEAFFGQGTRLTVV.

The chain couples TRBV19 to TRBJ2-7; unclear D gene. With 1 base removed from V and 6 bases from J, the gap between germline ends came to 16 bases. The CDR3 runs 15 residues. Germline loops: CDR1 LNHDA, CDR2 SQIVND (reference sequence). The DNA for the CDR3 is TGTGCCAGTAGTATAGGGACGGAATCTACTTCCGAGCAGTACTTC. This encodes CASSIGTESTSEQYF.

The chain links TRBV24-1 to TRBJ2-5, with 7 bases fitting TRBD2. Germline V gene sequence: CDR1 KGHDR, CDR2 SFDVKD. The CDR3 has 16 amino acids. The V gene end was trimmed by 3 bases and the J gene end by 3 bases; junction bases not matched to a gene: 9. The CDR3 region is CATSDSREVGKETQYF. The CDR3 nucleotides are TGTGCCACCAGTGATAGCCGGGAGGTGGGGAAAGAGACCCAGTACTTC.

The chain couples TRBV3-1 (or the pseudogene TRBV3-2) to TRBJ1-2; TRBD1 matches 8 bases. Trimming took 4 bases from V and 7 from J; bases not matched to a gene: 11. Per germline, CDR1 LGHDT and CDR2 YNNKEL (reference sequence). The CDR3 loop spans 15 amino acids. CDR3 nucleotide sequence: TGTGCCAGCAGCCCAAACGCTTTACAGGGGGGTGGCTACACCTTC. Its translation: CASSPNALQGGGYTF.

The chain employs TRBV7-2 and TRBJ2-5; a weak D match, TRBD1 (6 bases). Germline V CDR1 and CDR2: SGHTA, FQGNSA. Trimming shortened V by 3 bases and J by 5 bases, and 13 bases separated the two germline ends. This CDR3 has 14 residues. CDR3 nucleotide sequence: TGTGCCAGCAGCTTCTTGGGGGCCCCGGAGACCCAGTACTTC. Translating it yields CASSFLGAPETQYF.

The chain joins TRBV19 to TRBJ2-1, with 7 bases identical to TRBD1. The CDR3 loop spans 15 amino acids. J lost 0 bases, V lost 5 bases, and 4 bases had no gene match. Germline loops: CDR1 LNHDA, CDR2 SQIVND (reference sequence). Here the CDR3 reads CASSGTVRSYNEQFF. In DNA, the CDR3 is TGTGCCAGTAGTGGGACAGTCCGCTCCTACAATGAGCAGTTCTTC.

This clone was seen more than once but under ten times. The chain's CDR3 is CASSVEVEGADTQYF. The CDR3 DNA reads TGTGCCAGCAGCGTAGAAGTTGAGGGTGCAGATACGCAGTATTTT. The chain joins TRBV9 to TRBJ2-3, with D tentatively TRBD2 (5 bases). Per germline, CDR1 SGDLS and CDR2 YYNGEE. V was cut by 0 bases and J by 4 bases, with 12 bases left in between. The length of the CDR3 is 15 residues.

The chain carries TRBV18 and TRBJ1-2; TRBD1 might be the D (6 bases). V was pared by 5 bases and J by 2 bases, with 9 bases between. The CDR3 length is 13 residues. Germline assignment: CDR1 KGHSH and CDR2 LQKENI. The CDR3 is CASSSGQNYGYTF. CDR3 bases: TGTGCCAGCTCATCAGGACAGAACTATGGCTACACCTTC.

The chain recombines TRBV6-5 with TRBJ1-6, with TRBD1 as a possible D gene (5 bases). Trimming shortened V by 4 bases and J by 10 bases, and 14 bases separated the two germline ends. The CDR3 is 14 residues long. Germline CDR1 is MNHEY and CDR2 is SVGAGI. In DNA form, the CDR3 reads TGTGCCAGCAGTTGGGACGGGCTTGGCTCACCCCTCCACTTT. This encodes CASSWDGLGSPLHF.

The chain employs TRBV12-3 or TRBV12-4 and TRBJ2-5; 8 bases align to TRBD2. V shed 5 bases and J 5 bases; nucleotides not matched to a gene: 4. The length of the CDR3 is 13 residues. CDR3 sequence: CASSQLADETQYF. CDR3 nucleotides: TGTGCCAGCAGTCAACTAGCGGACGAGACCCAGTACTTC.

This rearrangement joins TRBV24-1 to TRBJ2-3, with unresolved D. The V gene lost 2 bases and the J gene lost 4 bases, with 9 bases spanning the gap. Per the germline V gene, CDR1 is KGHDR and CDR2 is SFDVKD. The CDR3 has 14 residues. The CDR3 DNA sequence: TGTGCCACCAGTGATTCCCAAGTTCCAGATACGCAGTATTTT. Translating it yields CATSDSQVPDTQYF.

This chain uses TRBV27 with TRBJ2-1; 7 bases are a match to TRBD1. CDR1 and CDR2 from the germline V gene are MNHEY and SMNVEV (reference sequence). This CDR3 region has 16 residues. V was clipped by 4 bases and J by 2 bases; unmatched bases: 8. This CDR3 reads CASSSYRGITYNEQFF. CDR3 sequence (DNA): TGTGCCAGCAGTTCATACAGGGGTATCACCTACAATGAGCAGTTCTTC.

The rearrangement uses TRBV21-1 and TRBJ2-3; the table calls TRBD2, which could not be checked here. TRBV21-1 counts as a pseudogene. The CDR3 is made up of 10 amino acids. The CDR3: CASAGDTQYF. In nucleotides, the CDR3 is TGTGCCAGCGCGGGGGATACGCAGTATTTT.

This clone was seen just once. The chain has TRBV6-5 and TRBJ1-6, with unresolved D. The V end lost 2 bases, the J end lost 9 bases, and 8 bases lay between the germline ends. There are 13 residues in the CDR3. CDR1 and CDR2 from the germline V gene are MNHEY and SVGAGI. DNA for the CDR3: TGTGCCAGCAGTTACGCACCCCGTTCACCCCTCCACTTT. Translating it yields CASSYAPRSPLHF.

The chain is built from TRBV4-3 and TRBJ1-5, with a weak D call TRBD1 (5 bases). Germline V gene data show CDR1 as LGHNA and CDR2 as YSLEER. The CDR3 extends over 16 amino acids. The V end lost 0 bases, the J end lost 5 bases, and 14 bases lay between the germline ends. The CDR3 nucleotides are TGCGCCAGCAGCCAAGACCGGGGACCGCTCTATCAGCCCCAGCATTTT. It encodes CASSQDRGPLYQPQHF.

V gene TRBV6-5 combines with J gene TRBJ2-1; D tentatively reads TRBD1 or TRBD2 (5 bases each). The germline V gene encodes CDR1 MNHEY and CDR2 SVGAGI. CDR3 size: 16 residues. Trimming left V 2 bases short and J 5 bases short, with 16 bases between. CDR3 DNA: TGTGCCAGCAGTTACGAGGGGACGTCCCGAAACAATGAGCAGTTCTTC. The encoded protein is CASSYEGTSRNNEQFF.

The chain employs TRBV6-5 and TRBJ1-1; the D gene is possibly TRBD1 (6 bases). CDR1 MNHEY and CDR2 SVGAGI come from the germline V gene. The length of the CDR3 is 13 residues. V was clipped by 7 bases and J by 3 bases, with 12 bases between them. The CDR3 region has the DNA TGTGCCAGCACCCAGGCAGGGGACACTGAAGCTTTCTTT. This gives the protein CASTQAGDTEAFF.

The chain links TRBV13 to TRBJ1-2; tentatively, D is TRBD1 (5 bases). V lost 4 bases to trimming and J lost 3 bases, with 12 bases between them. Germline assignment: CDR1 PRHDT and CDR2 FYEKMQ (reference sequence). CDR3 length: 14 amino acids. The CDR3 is CASSSRVPDYGYTF. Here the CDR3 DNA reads TGTGCCAGCAGCTCCAGGGTGCCCGACTATGGCTACACCTTC.

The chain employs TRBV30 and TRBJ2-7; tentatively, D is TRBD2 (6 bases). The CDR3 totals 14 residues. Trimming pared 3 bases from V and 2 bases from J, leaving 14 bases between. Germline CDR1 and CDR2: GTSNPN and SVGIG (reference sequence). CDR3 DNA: TGTGCCTGGAGCGCGGGAACTCCCGCCTACGAGCAGTACTTC. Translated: CAWSAGTPAYEQYF.

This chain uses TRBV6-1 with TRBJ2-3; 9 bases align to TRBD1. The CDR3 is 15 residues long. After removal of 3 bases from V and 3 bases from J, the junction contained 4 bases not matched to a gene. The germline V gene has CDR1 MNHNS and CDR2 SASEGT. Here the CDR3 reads CASSDTGTGTDTQYF. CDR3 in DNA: TGTGCCAGCAGTGATACCGGGACAGGGACAGATACGCAGTATTTT.

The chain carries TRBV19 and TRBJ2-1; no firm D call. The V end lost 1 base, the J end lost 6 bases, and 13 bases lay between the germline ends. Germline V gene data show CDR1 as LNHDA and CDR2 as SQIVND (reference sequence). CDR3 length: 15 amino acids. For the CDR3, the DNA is TGTGCCAGTAGTATAGTACAGCCTCTGGGCAATGAGCAGTTCTTC. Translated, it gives CASSIVQPLGNEQFF.

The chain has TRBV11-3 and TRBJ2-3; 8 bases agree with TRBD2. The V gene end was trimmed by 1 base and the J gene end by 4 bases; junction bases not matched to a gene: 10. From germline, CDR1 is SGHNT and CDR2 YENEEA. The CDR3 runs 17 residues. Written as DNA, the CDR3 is TGTGCCAGCAGCTTAGGGGGCTCGGGGGGGCTCCCAGATACGCAGTATTTT. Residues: CASSLGGSGGLPDTQYF.

CDR3 nucleotide sequence: TGTGCCAGTAGTATGCCCGGGGGCGGCCGAACTAATGAAAAACTGTTTTTT. Protein product: CASSMPGGGRTNEKLFF. The V and J genes are TRBV19 and TRBJ1-4, with a weak D call TRBD1 (6 bases). V was shortened by 3 bases and J by 1 base, with 15 bases between the two germline ends. CDR3 size: 17 residues. Germline values: CDR1 LNHDA, CDR2 SQIVND (reference sequence).

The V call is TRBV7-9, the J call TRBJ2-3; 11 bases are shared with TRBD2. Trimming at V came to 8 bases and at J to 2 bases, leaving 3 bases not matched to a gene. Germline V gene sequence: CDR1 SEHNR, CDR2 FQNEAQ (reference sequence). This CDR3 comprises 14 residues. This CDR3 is CASGTSGNTDTQYF. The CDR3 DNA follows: TGTGCCAGCGGGACTAGCGGTAACACAGATACGCAGTATTTT.